The 24 T cell receptor beta chains below were found in one sample sequenced in a study of T cells in Graves' hyperthyroidism and ophthalmopathy (dated by TCRdb to between 2017 and 2020). The library was made by multiplex PCR. Data came from an Illumina HiSeq 2000. Amplification of TCR beta CDR3 regions was carried out from RNA transcripts. The TCR CDR3 was subjected to a first round of RT-PCR using the HTBI primer set and the Qiagen OneStep RT-PCR kit. TCRdb's own reprocessing of the public reads used fastp at Q25 and MiXCR and kept productive beta chains. Records with the same CDR3 protein are collapsed into one entry carrying the most frequent genes and DNA. The sample contains about 700,000 distinct CDR3 sequences, 45% of them found a single time. The top ten clonotypes cover 7% to 7.5% of the sample. What was sequenced was peripheral blood or thyroid tissue (not recorded which). All receptors come from an adult man with Graves' disease, either hyperthyroidism or ophthalmopathy (not recorded which).

This clonotype was seen repeatedly, ten times or more. The CDR3 DNA is TGCAGTGCTAGGCGAGGCGGGACTAGCGGATACGAGCAGTACTTC. Its protein product is CSARRGGTSGYEQYF. The chain recombines TRBV20-1 with TRBJ2-7, with 11 bases identical to TRBD2. Per the germline V gene, CDR1 is DFQATT and CDR2 is SNEGSKA (reference sequence). The junction had 8 bases not matched to a gene; V was cut back by 3 bases and J by 4 bases. CDR3 size: 15 residues.

The chain couples TRBV12-3 or TRBV12-4 to TRBJ2-6; D uncertain. The germline V and J ends were trimmed by 6 bases and 2 bases, with 14 bases remaining between them. CDR3 size: 16 residues. CDR3 residues: CASSDYATPGANVLTF. DNA for the CDR3: TGTGCCAGCAGCGATTACGCAACCCCTGGGGCCAACGTCCTGACTTTC.

This clonotype was detected ten times or more. V usage is TRBV24-1 and J usage is TRBJ1-2; a possible D gene is TRBD1 (5 bases). There are 13 residues in the CDR3. Trimming took 7 bases from V and 0 from J, leaving 8 bases between them. Germline CDR1 KGHDR, CDR2 SFDVKD. The CDR3 nucleotides are TGTGCCACCAGCCCGGGACCTAACTATGGCTACACCTTC. Protein sequence: CATSPGPNYGYTF.

Ten or more counts support this clonotype. The gene calls are TRBV2 and TRBJ1-1; D unresolved. Germline V lookup: CDR1 SNHLY, CDR2 FYNNEI. V lost 2 bases and J 3 bases, leaving 7 bases between the germline ends. The CDR3 is made up of 13 amino acids. As DNA, the CDR3 is TGTGCCAGCAGTGAACGCGAGTACACTGAAGCTTTCTTT. Protein product: CASSEREYTEAFF.

The rearrangement joins TRBV24-1 to TRBJ1-5; D remains ambiguous. Germline V gene data show CDR1 as KGHDR and CDR2 as SFDVKD. With 10 bases removed from V and 7 bases from J, the gap between germline ends came to 10 bases. This CDR3 spans 11 amino acids. For the CDR3, the DNA is TGTGCCACTGGGTCGGACCAGCCCCAGCATTTT. Protein: CATGSDQPQHF.

This clonotype has just a few counts. This chain connects TRBV19 to TRBJ2-5; D might be TRBD1 (5 bases). The CDR3 has 15 amino acids. CDR1 and CDR2 (germline): LNHDA, SQIVND (reference sequence). V shed 3 bases and J shed 5 bases, with 16 bases lying between them. The CDR3 coding sequence is TGTGCCAGTAGTATCCGAGGACACCGAAGGGAGACCCAGTACTTC. Its protein is CASSIRGHRRETQYF.

This clonotype came up many times. The rearrangement links TRBV20-1 to TRBJ1-6, with D possibly being TRBD1 (6 bases). The CDR3 runs to 14 residues. V was trimmed by 0 bases and J by 7 bases, leaving 10 bases between them. CDR1 and CDR2 (germline): DFQATT, SNEGSKA (reference sequence). CDR3 sequence (DNA): TGCAGTGCTAGAGAAGGAGGGGGGAATTCACCCCTCCACTTT. It translates to CSAREGGGNSPLHF.

The chain has TRBV11-2 and TRBJ1-5; possible D gene TRBD1, 6 bases. Trimming stripped 5 bases from V and 5 bases from J, with 13 bases between. The germline V gene encodes CDR1 SGHAT and CDR2 FQNNGV. The CDR3 spans 14 residues. The CDR3 reads CASSRQDMDQPQHF. Here the CDR3 DNA reads TGTGCCAGCAGCCGACAGGACATGGATCAGCCCCAGCATTTT.

The sample holds one count of this clonotype. As DNA, the CDR3 is TGTGCCAGCAGCTTAATGAGCCCGATGGGCTACACCTTC. Translated: CASSLMSPMGYTF. The chain carries TRBV11-2 and TRBJ1-2; no definite D call. This CDR3 spans 13 amino acids. The germline V and J ends were trimmed by 2 bases and 8 bases, with 12 bases remaining between them. CDR1 is SGHAT and CDR2 is FQNNGV in the germline V gene.

This sequence joins TRBV20-1 and TRBJ2-2; D unresolved. Germline V gives CDR1 DFQATT, CDR2 SNEGSKA (reference sequence). This CDR3 contains 14 residues. The ends were cut back, 2 bases at V and 8 bases at J, with 15 bases in the middle. As DNA, the CDR3 is TGCAGTGCTAGAAGGACCTACATCGGAGGGGAGCTGTTTTTT. Its translation is CSARRTYIGGELFF.

The CDR3 spells CSVAPQGNTIYF. In DNA, the CDR3 is TGCAGCGTTGCGCCACAGGGAAACACCATATATTTT. The chain links TRBV29-1 to TRBJ1-3; D not certain. Trimming took off 4 bases at V and 4 bases at J, with 8 bases between the two ends. This CDR3 spans 12 amino acids. Germline V lookup: CDR1 SQVTM, CDR2 ANQGSEA.

In its sample, this clonotype was seen many times. This chain joins TRBV24-1 and TRBJ2-7, with TRBD1 as a possible D gene (5 bases). Trimming removed 1 base at V and 6 bases at J, with 6 bases between. The CDR3 length is 12 residues. Germline values: CDR1 KGHDR, CDR2 SFDVKD. The CDR3 loop is CATSDFQGEQYF. Here the CDR3 DNA reads TGTGCCACCAGTGATTTCCAGGGCGAGCAGTACTTC.

The chain recombines TRBV12-3 or TRBV12-4 with TRBJ2-7; D might be TRBD2 (6 bases). This CDR3 has 15 amino acids. Deletions cut 5 bases from V and 2 bases from J, with 16 bases between. The DNA for the CDR3 is TGTGCCAGCAGTCCTGGTGGGACTCTAACCTACGAGCAGTACTTC. Translated, it gives CASSPGGTLTYEQYF.

The table lists this clonotype with a few counts. The gene calls are TRBV29-1 and TRBJ2-5; 7 bases align to TRBD2. The CDR3 length is 16 residues. Trimming removed 5 bases from V and 2 bases from J; junction bases left unmatched: 14. In germline, CDR1 is SQVTM, CDR2 ANQGSEA. The CDR3 loop reads CSVPPHASGEQETQYF. The CDR3 DNA sequence: TGCAGCGTTCCCCCCCATGCTAGCGGAGAACAAGAGACCCAGTACTTC.

The CDR3, as DNA: TGTGCCTCCAGAGGAATGGGTCCGTATTCACCCCTCCACTTT. It is translated as CASRGMGPYSPLHF. This chain joins TRBV2 and TRBJ1-6; D is uncertain. The ends were cut back, 11 bases at V and 8 bases at J, with 19 bases in the middle. The CDR3 loop spans 14 amino acids. The germline V gene encodes CDR1 SNHLY and CDR2 FYNNEI.

The chain carries TRBV7-2 and TRBJ1-4; no definite D call. V was cut by 11 bases and J by 9 bases, with 13 bases left in between. CDR1 and CDR2 from the germline V gene are SGHTA and FQGNSA. CDR3 length: 11 residues. The CDR3 DNA reads TGTGCCTCAGGCGAACCTCAAAAACTGTTTTTT. Translating gives CASGEPQKLFF.

The chain is built from TRBV5-1 and TRBJ1-6; 7 bases are a match to TRBD1. The CDR3 contains 15 residues. Germline V CDR1 and CDR2: SGHRS, YFSETQ. V lost 2 bases to trimming and J lost 7 bases; unmatched junction nucleotides: 6. The CDR3 DNA reads as TGCGCCAGCAGCTTTCAGACAGGGTTGAATTCACCCCTCCACTTT. It is translated as CASSFQTGLNSPLHF.

In regard to this clonotype: This likely comes from a read error, as the CDR3 has no conserved phenylalanine or tryptophan at its end. The DNA is omitted, as the CDR3 cannot be located on it reliably, and the CDR3 follows TCRdb's listing. The chain employs TRBV2 and TRBJ1-4; the D segment call TRBD1 is taken from the table without a DNA check. Both ends counted, the CDR3 spans 9 residues. Per germline, CDR1 SNHLY and CDR2 FYNNEI. CDR3: CASSDWGGY.

The chain links TRBV6-5 to TRBJ1-6; weak D call: TRBD1 (6 bases). Germline V lookup: CDR1 MNHEY, CDR2 SVGAGI. V was clipped by 0 bases and J by 10 bases, with 19 bases between them. The CDR3 consists of 17 residues. CDR3 sequence reads: CASSYSMVGTSTSPLHF. The CDR3 coding sequence is TGTGCCAGCAGTTACTCGATGGTGGGGACAAGCACATCACCCCTCCACTTT.

This clonotype was seen ten or more times. The chain couples TRBV2 to TRBJ1-4; a possible D gene is TRBD1 (6 bases). V lost 6 bases and J lost 8, with 13 bases in between. Germline V gene data show CDR1 as SNHLY and CDR2 as FYNNEI. This CDR3 is built from 13 residues. CDR3 bases: TGTGCCAGCAGCAGACAGGCTCGAGAAAAACTGTTTTTT. It is translated as CASSRQAREKLFF.

For the CDR3, the DNA is TGTGCCAGCAGCTACAGGCATGGAGGGGAAAACTACGAGCAGTACTTC. Amino acids: CASSYRHGGENYEQYF. The chain has TRBV9 and TRBJ2-7; D might be TRBD2 (6 bases). Trimming cost V 4 bases and J 3 bases, with 20 bases left between them. The germline CDR1 and CDR2 sequences are SGDLS and YYNGEE. The CDR3 runs to 16 residues.

This chain connects TRBV7-9 to TRBJ2-3; 7 positions match TRBD2. The CDR3 covers 16 residues. The germline V gene encodes CDR1 SEHNR and CDR2 FQNEAQ (reference sequence). V gave up 5 bases and J gave up 7 bases; unmatched junction bases: 15. The CDR3 DNA follows: TGTGCCAGCAGCCCCTATGGGGGGGAGTCGATCCATACGCAGTATTTT. The encoded protein is CASSPYGGESIHTQYF.

This clonotype showed up just a few times. This chain's CDR3 is CASSYEQGQETQYF. CDR3 bases: TGTGCCAGCAGTTACGAACAGGGCCAAGAGACCCAGTACTTC. The chain couples TRBV6-5 to TRBJ2-5, with a weak D call TRBD1 (6 bases). The CDR3 is 14 amino acids. Trimming took 2 bases from V and 1 from J, leaving 8 bases between them. Per the germline V gene, CDR1 is MNHEY and CDR2 is SVGAGI.

This clonotype has a count of ten or more. The chain carries TRBV2 and TRBJ2-6; tentative D call: TRBD1 (5 bases). The CDR3 length is 14 residues. Trimming left V 8 bases short and J 4 bases short, with 12 bases between. Germline CDR1 and CDR2: SNHLY and FYNNEI. The DNA for the CDR3 is TGTGCCAGCGGCAGGGTTGCCGGGGCCAACGTCCTGACTTTC. It specifies CASGRVAGANVLTF.